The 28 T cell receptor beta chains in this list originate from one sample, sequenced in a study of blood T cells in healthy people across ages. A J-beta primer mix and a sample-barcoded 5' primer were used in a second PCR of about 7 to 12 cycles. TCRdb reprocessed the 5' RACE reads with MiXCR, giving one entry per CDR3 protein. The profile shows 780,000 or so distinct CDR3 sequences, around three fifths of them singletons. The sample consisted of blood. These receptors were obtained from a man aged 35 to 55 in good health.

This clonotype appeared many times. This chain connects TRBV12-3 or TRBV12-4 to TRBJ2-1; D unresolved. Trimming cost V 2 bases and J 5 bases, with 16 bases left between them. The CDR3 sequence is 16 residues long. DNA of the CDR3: TGTGCCAGCAGTTTAAGAGTGGCAGGCGTAAACAATGAGCAGTTCTTC. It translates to CASSLRVAGVNNEQFF.

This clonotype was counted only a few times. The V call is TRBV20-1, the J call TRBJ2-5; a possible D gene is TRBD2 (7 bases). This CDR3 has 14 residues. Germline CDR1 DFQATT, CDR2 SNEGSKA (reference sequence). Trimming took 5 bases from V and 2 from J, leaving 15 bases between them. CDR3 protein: CSARAGTTQETQYF. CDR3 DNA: TGCAGTGCTCGAGCGGGGACAACACAAGAGACCCAGTACTTC.

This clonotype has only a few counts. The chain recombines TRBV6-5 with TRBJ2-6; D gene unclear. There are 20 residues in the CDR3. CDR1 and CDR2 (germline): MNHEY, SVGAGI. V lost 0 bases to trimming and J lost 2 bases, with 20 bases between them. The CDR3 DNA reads TGTGCCAGCAGTTACTCCAGGCCCCACACCATTGGGACTGGGGCCAACGTCCTGACTTTC. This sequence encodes CASSYSRPHTIGTGANVLTF.

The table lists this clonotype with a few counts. CDR3 coding DNA: TGCGCCAGCAGCCACGGCACAGATTCAGATACGCAGTATTTT. Protein sequence: CASSHGTDSDTQYF. The chain recombines TRBV4-3 with TRBJ2-3; D is unclear. Per the germline V gene, CDR1 is LGHNA and CDR2 is YSLEER. The V end was cut by 3 bases, the J end by 4 bases, with 11 bases between. This CDR3 is built from 14 residues.

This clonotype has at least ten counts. CDR3 DNA: TGTGCCAGCAGCTTGAGTCTAGCGGGGGGAACGGGGCAGTTCTTC. Translating gives CASSLSLAGGTGQFF. The chain combines TRBV5-5 with TRBJ2-1, with TRBD2 matching over 11 bases. The ends lost 1 base at V and 12 bases at J; junction bases unmatched: 9. The CDR3 runs 15 residues. CDR1 is SGHKS and CDR2 is YYEKEE in the germline V gene (reference sequence).

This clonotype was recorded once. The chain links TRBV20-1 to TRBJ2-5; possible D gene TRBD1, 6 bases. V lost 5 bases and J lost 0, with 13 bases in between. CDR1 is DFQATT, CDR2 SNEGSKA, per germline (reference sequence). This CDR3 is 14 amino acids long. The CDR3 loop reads CSAATWDNQETQYF. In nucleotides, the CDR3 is TGCAGTGCTGCGACATGGGACAACCAAGAGACCCAGTACTTC.

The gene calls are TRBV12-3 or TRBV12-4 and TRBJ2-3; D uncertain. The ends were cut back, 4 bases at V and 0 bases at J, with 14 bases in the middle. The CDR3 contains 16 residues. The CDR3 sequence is CASSWIGHTSTDTQYF. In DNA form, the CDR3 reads TGTGCCAGCAGTTGGATTGGGCACACTAGCACAGATACGCAGTATTTT.

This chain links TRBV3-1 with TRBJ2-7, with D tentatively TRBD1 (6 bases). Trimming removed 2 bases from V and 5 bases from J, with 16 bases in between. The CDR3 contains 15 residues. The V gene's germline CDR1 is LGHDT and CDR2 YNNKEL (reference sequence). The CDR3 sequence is CASSQLLQGYHEQYF. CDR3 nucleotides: TGTGCCAGCAGCCAACTTTTACAGGGCTACCACGAGCAGTACTTC.

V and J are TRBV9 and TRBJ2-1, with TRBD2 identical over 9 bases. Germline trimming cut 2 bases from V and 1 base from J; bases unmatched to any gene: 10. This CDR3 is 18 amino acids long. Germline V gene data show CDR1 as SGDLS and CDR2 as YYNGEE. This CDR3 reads CASSVGRQLAGSYNEQFF. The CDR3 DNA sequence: TGTGCCAGCAGCGTTGGCCGACAGCTAGCGGGGTCCTACAATGAGCAGTTCTTC. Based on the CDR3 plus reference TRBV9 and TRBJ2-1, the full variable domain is DSGVTQTPKHLITATGQRVTLRCSPRSGDLSVYWYQQSLDQGLQFLIQYYNGEERAKGNILERFSAQQFPDLHSELNLSSLELGDSALYFCASSVGRQLAGSYNEQFFGPGTRLTVL.

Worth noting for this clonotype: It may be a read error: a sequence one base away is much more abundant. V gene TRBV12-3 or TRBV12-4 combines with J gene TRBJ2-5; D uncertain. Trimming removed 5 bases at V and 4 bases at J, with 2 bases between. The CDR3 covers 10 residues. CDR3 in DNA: TGTGCCAGCAGTGCAGAGACCCAGTACTTC. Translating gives CASSAETQYF.

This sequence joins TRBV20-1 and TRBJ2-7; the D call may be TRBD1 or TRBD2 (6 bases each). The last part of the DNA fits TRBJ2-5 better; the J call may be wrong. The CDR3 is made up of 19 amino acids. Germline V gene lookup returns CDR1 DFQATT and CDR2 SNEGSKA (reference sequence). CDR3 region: CSVRPSGQLWLVGGETQYF. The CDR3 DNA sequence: TGCAGCGTCCGGCCGTCCGGACAGCTCTGGCTAGTCGGGGGAGAGACCCAGTACTTC.

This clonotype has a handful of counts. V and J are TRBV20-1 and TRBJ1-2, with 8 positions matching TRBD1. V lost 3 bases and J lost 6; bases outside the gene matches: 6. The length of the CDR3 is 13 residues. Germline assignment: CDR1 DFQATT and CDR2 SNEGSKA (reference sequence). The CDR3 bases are TGCAGTGCTAGGACGGACAGGGCTCATGGCTACACCTTC. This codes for CSARTDRAHGYTF.

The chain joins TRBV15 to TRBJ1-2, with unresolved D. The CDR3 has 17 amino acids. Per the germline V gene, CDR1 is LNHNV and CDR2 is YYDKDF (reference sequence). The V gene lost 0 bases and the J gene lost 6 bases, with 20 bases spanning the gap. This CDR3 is CATSRDLGRDLLDGYTF. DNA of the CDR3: TGTGCCACCAGCAGAGATCTAGGCAGAGACCTCCTAGATGGCTACACCTTC. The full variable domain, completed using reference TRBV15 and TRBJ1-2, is DAMVIQNPRYQVTQFGKPVTLSCSQTLNHNVMYWYQQKSSQAPKLLFHYYDKDFNNEADTPDNFQSRRPNTSFCFLDIRSPGLGDTAMYLCATSRDLGRDLLDGYTFGSGTRLTVV.

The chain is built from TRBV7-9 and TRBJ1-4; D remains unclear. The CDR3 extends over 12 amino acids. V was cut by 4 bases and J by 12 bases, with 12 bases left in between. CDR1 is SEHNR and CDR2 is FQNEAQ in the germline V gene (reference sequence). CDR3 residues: CASSSRVGELFF. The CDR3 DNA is TGTGCCAGCAGCTCAAGGGTTGGGGAACTGTTTTTT.

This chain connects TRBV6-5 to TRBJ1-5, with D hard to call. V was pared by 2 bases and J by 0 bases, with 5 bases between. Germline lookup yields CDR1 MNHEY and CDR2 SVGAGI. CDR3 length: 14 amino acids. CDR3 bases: TGTGCCAGCAGTTACGACGATAGCAATCAGCCCCAGCATTTT. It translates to CASSYDDSNQPQHF.

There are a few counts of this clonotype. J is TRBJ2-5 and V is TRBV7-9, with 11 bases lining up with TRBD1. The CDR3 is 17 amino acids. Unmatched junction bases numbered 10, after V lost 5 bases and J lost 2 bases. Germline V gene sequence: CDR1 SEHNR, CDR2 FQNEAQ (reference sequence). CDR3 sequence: CASSRTGWDRGQETQYF. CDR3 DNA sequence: TGTGCCAGCAGCCGCACCGGGTGGGACAGGGGGCAAGAGACCCAGTACTTC.

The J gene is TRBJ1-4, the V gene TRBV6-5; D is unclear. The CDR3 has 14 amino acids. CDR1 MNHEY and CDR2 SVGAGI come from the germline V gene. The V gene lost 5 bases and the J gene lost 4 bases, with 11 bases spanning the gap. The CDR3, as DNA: TGTGCCAGCAGTCGGACCGGGAGTAATGAAAAACTGTTTTTT. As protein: CASSRTGSNEKLFF.

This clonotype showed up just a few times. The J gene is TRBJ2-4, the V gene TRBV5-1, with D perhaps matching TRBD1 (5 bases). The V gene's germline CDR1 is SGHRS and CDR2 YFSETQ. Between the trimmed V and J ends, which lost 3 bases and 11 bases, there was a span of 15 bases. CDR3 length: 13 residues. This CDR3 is CASSSGQGTVQYF. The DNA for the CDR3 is TGCGCCAGCAGCTCCGGGCAGGGTACCGTTCAGTACTTC.

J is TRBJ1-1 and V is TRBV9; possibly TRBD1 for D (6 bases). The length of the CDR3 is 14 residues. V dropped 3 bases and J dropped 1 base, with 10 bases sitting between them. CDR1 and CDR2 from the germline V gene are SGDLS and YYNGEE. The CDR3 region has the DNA TGTGCCAGCAGCGCCCTACAGGGGAACACTGAAGCTTTCTTT. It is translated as CASSALQGNTEAFF.

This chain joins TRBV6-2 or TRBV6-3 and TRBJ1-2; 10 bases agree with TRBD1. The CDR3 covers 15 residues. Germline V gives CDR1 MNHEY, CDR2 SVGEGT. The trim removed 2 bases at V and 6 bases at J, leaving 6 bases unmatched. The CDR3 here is CASSYPGTGDDGYTF. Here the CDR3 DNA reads TGTGCCAGCAGTTACCCCGGGACAGGGGATGATGGCTACACCTTC.

CDR3 sequence: CASLKKGLAGDGWDTQYF. Here the CDR3 DNA reads TGTGCCAGCCTAAAGAAGGGACTAGCGGGGGACGGTTGGGATACGCAGTATTTT. V and J are TRBV7-9 and TRBJ2-3; TRBD2 aligns across 14 bases. The length of the CDR3 is 18 residues. Germline CDR1 is SEHNR and CDR2 is FQNEAQ (reference sequence). V lost 8 bases to trimming and J lost 6 bases; unmatched junction nucleotides: 16.

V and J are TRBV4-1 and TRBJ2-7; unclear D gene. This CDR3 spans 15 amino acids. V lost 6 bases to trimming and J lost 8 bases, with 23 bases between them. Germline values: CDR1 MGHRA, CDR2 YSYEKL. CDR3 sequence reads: CASRLTPLQFYQQYF. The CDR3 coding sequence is TGCGCCAGCAGGCTTACTCCCCTCCAGTTTTATCAGCAGTACTTC.

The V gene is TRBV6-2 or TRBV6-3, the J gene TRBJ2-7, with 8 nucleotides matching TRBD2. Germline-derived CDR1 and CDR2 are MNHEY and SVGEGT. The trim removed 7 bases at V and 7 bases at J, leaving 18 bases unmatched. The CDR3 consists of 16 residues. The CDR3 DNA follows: TGTGCCAGCACCCAAGTTAGCGGGGACTCCTACAATGAGCAGTACTTC. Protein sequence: CASTQVSGDSYNEQYF.

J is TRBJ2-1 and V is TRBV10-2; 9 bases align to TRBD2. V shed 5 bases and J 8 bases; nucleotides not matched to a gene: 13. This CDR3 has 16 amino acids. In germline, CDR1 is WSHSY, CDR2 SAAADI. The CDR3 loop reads CASSQAGSGGTDEQFF. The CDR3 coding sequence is TGCGCCAGCAGTCAGGCGGGTAGCGGGGGTACAGATGAGCAGTTCTTC.

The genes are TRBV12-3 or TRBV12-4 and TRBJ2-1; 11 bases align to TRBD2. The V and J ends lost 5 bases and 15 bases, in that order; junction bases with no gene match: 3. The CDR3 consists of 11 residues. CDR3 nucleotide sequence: TGTGCCAGCAGTCTTAGCGGGAGGGGGTTCTTC. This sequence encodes CASSLSGRGFF.

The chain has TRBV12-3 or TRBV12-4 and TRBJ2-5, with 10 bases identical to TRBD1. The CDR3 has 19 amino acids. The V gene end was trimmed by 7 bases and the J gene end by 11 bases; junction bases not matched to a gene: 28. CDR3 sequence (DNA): TGTGCCAGCACCTATCTCGAGACAGGGGGCATGCTAAAGTACAATGAGCAGTACTTC. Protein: CASTYLETGGMLKYNEQYF.

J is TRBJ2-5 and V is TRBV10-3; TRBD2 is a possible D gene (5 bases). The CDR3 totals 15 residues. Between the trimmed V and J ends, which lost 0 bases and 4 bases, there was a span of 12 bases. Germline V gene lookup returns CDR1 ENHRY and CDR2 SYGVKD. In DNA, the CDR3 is TGTGCCATCAGTGAGTCGGAGAGCCGGGGAGAGACCCAGTACTTC. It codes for CAISESESRGETQYF.

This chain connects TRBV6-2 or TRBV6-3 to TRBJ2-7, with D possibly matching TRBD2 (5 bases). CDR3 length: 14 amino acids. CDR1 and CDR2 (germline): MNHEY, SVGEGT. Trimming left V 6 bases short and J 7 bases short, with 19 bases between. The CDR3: CASSPRAERGEQYF. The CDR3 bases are TGTGCCAGCAGCCCAAGGGCCGAAAGAGGGGAGCAGTACTTC.